This TCR beta chain was identified in a study of OX40 agonist ivuxolimab in advanced cancers. Regarding the study in general: The costimulatory receptor OX40 (CD134) was targeted by ivuxolimab, a fully human IgG2 agonistic monoclonal antibody. In the dose-escalation cohort, 70% to 90% of patients were male, and the mean age was approximately 60 years with a range of roughly 20 to 79. The point of sequencing TCRbeta in the periphery was to test whether ivuxolimab changed TCR sequence diversity and drove clonal T-cell expansion. Partial responses occurred in three dose-escalation patients, of whom one had hepatocellular carcinoma and two had cutaneous melanoma. Intravenous ivuxolimab was administered to patients every 2 weeks at six dose levels: 0.01, 0.1, 0.3, 1.5, 3 and 10 mg/kg. Of the roughly 54 dose-escalation patients, hepatocellular carcinoma was present in about 20, melanoma in roughly 15, renal cell carcinoma in 9 and head and neck cancer in 9. The paper reports the monotherapy dose-escalation portion (N ≈ 50 patients) of the phase I ivuxolimab trial. Patients were allowed to have had prior anti-PD-1, anti-PD-L1 or anti-CTLA-4 therapy, and roughly two fifths of the dose-escalation patients had been treated with checkpoint inhibitors. Results and caveats for the whole study, not just this receptor: Partial responders in the 0.1-3.0 mg/kg groups had among the lowest normalized peripheral clonal expansion, especially among CD8+ T cells. At doses of 0.1 to 3.0 mg/kg, clonal expansion of both CD4+ and CD8+ blood T cells was observed from baseline to week 6. The antigen specificity of the clonally expanded peripheral T cells was not determined. Low levels of normalized T-cell clonal expansion were also seen in some patients who did not respond. After ivuxolimab, CD8+ T cells had more expanded clones than CD4+ T cells on average.

Patients with a history of autoimmune disease or receiving systemic immunosuppression were excluded from the trial. Peripheral blood for TCR sequencing was collected from all dose cohorts at baseline, on cycle 4 day 1, and on cycle 7 day 1. The samples were drawn from a first-in-human, open-label, multicenter phase I dose-escalation trial of ivuxolimab. Adults with locally advanced or metastatic melanoma, renal cell carcinoma, hepatocellular carcinoma or head and neck squamous cell carcinoma were enrolled in the trial. Before TCR sequencing, CD4+ and CD8+ T cells were separately sorted from peripheral blood. Genomic DNA was extracted from sorted cells for sequencing of the TCRbeta CDR3 region. The immunoSEQ Assay was used for sequencing of TCRbeta CDR3 regions. Here the immuneACCESS table is served through TCRdb, limited to in-frame sequences with V and J called. Missing clones are a known gap in these copies; in checked studies unresolved V genes cover under half, and the rest lacks a known reason. This sample gives about 68,000 clones in total; about 84% of them show up just once. Under 13% of the sample is held by the ten biggest clonotypes.

A note on this clone: The target of this receptor is not known. No qualities accompany the bases; no much larger clone lies one base away.

Deletion took 2 bases off V and 5 bases off J, with a span of 10 bases between the germline ends. The CDR3 holds 14 amino acids from the cysteine to the phenylalanine. Just CDR3 DNA is preserved here, 42 bases in frame from base 1. This sequence uses TRBV5-3 and TRBJ1-4, with TRBD1 as a weak D call on 6 bases. TRBV5-3 is labeled an ORF, and its function is uncertain. The sequenced sample was CD4+ or CD8+ T cells sorted from blood, obtained in a trial of the OX40 agonist ivuxolimab. This clonotype was obtained from an adult with an advanced solid tumor such as melanoma, head and neck, liver or kidney cancer. For the CDR3, the sequence is CARSFGQGNEKLFF. The sequenced DNA: TGTGCCAGAAGCTTCGGTCAGGGGAATGAAAAACTGTTTTTT.